Listed below are T cell receptor beta chains from one sample, sequenced in a study of T cells in Graves' hyperthyroidism and ophthalmopathy. TCRdb itself ran the multiplex PCR reads through MiXCR, one entry per CDR3 protein. The sample lists hundreds of thousands of distinct CDR3 sequences; approximately 14% were seen once. Source material: blood. These receptors all stem from a young woman with Graves' hyperthyroidism. The CDR3 runs from the conserved cysteine through the conserved F or W. The order of the fields is clone size, D gene, J gene, V gene, CDR3 DNA, CDR3 protein. A D gene is named only where the DNA matches it firmly. A clone size is listed for some rows: how often the clone was seen (once, few, many), or a class if it is expanded.

size: many; D: TRBD2; J: TRBJ2-3; V: TRBV7-3; DNA: TGTGCCAGCAGTCGTACGGGAGGGCCCACAGATACGCAGTATTTT; CDR3: CASSRTGGPTDTQYF
size: many; D: TRBD1; J: TRBJ2-1; V: TRBV15; DNA: TGTGCCACCAGCCAACGACAGGGGTGGGACAATGAGCAGTTCTTC; CDR3: CATSQRQGWDNEQFF
size: many; D: .; J: TRBJ2-7; V: TRBV13; DNA: TGTGCCAGCAGCTATATAGCCGCCGAGCAGTACTTC; CDR3: CASSYIAAEQYF
size: .; D: .; J: TRBJ2-7; V: TRBV29-1; DNA: TGCAGCGTTGATGAACAGGCTCGCTCCTACAATGAGCAGTACTTC; CDR3: CSVDEQARSYNEQYF
size: .; D: .; J: TRBJ2-2; V: TRBV7-9; DNA: TGTGCCAGCAGCTCCCGGACCGGGCTAGTAGAAACCGGGGAGCTGTTTTTT; CDR3: CASSSRTGLVETGELFF
size: few; D: TRBD1; J: TRBJ1-5; V: TRBV12-3/TRBV12-4; DNA: TGTGCCAGCAGTCGGACAGGGGGCAATGGCAATCAGCCCCAGCATTTT; CDR3: CASSRTGGNGNQPQHF
size: many; D: .; J: TRBJ2-7; V: TRBV28; DNA: TGTGCCAGCAGTTTAAGCGTTGGCGAGCAGTACTTC; CDR3: CASSLSVGEQYF
size: many; D: TRBD2; J: TRBJ2-7; V: TRBV27; DNA: TGTGCCAGCAGTTCACAAGCGGGGAGATACGAGCAGTACTTC; CDR3: CASSSQAGRYEQYF
size: few; D: TRBD1; J: TRBJ2-1; V: TRBV12-3/TRBV12-4; DNA: TGTGCCAGCAGTTTAGGAACAGGGGGCCTTAATGAGCAGTTCTTC; CDR3: CASSLGTGGLNEQFF
size: few; D: .; J: TRBJ2-5; V: TRBV11-2; DNA: TGTGCCAGCAGCTTATTTGGGGGCATTCAAGAGACCCAGTACTTC; CDR3: CASSLFGGIQETQYF
size: .; D: .; J: TRBJ2-7; V: TRBV28; DNA: TGTGCCAGCAGTCCAGGGGGCGGGAGATACCACGAGCAGTACTTC; CDR3: CASSPGGGRYHEQYF
size: many; D: TRBD2; J: TRBJ2-1; V: TRBV5-5; DNA: TGTGCCAGCAGTTTCACTCTTAGCGGGGTCCACAATGAGCAGTTCTTC; CDR3: CASSFTLSGVHNEQFF
size: many; D: .; J: TRBJ2-7; V: TRBV12-3/TRBV12-4; DNA: TGTGCCAGCAGTAAGTTGTACGAGCAGTACTTC; CDR3: CASSKLYEQYF
size: many; D: .; J: TRBJ2-2; V: TRBV5-6; DNA: TGTGCCAGCAGCTCCTCTAGACCCGGGGAGCTGTTTTTT; CDR3: CASSSSRPGELFF
size: few; D: TRBD1; J: TRBJ1-6; V: TRBV15; DNA: TGTGCCACCAGCAGAGCGAAGGGGACAGGCTATTCACCCCTCCACTTT; CDR3: CATSRAKGTGYSPLHF
size: few; D: TRBD2; J: TRBJ2-3; V: TRBV20-1; DNA: TGCAGTGCTCACCCCTCGGGACTAGCGGGAGGGCGAGATACGCAGTATTTT; CDR3: CSAHPSGLAGGRDTQYF
size: .; D: .; J: TRBJ1-5; V: TRBV27; DNA: TGTGCCAGCAGTTCCTACCCCCCCATGGGGCAAAATCAGCCCCAGCATTTT; CDR3: CASSSYPPMGQNQPQHF
size: few; D: .; J: TRBJ2-7; V: TRBV6-4; DNA: TGTGCCAGCAGTGAGCATAATTACGATGTAGTCTTCTACGAGCAGTACTTC; CDR3: CASSEHNYDVVFYEQYF
size: few; D: .; J: TRBJ2-1; V: TRBV4-2; DNA: TGTGCCAGCAGCCAGGGGGATCGTGAGCAGTTCTTC; CDR3: CASSQGDREQFF
size: few; D: TRBD2; J: TRBJ2-1; V: TRBV7-9; DNA: TGTGCCAGCAGTTTATTAGCGGGTAGTGAGCAGTTCTTC; CDR3: CASSLLAGSEQFF
size: many; D: TRBD2; J: TRBJ2-5; V: TRBV20-1; DNA: TGCAGTGCTAGTGACCTCGTTCCGGGACTAGCGGATCAAGAGACCCAGTACTTC; CDR3: CSASDLVPGLADQETQYF
size: .; D: TRBD1; J: TRBJ1-5; V: TRBV7-3; DNA: TGTGCCAGCAGCTTAAAGGGGGCGGATCAGCCCCAGCATTTT; CDR3: CASSLKGADQPQHF
size: .; D: TRBD2; J: TRBJ2-7; V: TRBV4-1; DNA: TGCGCCAGCAGCCAACTGGGGACTAGCGGAACCTACGAGCAGTACTTC; CDR3: CASSQLGTSGTYEQYF
size: few; D: TRBD2; J: TRBJ2-5; V: TRBV28; DNA: TGTGCCAGCAGGTCCGGGACTAGGACCCAGTACTTC; CDR3: CASRSGTRTQYF